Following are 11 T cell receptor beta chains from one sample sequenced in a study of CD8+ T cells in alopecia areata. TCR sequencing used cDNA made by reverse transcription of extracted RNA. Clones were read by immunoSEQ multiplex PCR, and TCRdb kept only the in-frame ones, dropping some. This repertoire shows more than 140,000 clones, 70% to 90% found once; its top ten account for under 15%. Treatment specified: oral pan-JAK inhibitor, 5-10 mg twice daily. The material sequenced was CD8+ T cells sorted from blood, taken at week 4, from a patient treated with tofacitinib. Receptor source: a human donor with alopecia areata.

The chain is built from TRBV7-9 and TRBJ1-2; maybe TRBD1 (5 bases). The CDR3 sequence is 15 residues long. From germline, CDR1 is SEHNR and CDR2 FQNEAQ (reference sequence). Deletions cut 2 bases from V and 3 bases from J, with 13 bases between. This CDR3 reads CASSLFEQGDYGYTF. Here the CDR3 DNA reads TGTGCCAGCAGCTTATTCGAGCAGGGCGACTATGGCTACACCTTC.

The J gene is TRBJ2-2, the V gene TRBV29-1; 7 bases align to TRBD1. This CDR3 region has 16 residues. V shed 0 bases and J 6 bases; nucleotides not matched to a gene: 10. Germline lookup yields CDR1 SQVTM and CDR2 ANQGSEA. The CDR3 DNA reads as TGCAGCGTTGAAGATTTCGAGGGGGCCCATCCCGGGGAGCTGTTTTTT. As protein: CSVEDFEGAHPGELFF.

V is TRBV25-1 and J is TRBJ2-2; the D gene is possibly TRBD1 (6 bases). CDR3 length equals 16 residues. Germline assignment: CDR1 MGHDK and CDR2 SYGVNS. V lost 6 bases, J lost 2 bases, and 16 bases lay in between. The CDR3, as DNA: TGTGCCAGCAGCCAAGACCCAGGGGCAAACACCGGGGAGCTGTTTTTT. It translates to CASSQDPGANTGELFF.

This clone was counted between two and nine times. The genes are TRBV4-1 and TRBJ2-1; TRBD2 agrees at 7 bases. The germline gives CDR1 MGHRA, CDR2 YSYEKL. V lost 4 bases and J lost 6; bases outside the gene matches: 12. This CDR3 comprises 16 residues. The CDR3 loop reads CASSLAGTTLFNEQFF. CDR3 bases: TGCGCCAGCAGCCTCGCCGGGACTACCCTTTTCAATGAGCAGTTCTTC.

The chain's CDR3 is CASSPRDTYNEQFF. Written as DNA, the CDR3 is TGCGCCAGCAGTCCCCGGGACACGTACAATGAGCAGTTCTTC. The genes are TRBV4-1 and TRBJ2-1; weak D call: TRBD1 (6 bases). CDR1 and CDR2 (germline): MGHRA, YSYEKL. Trimming pared 6 bases from V and 4 bases from J, leaving 13 bases between. This CDR3 contains 14 residues.

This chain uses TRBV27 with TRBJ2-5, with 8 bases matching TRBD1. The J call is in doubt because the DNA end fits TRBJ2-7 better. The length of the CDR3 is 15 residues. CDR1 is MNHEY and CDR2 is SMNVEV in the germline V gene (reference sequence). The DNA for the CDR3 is TGTGCCAGCACCCCAACGACAGGGGTCGTCTACGAGCAGTACTTC. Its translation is CASTPTTGVVYEQYF.

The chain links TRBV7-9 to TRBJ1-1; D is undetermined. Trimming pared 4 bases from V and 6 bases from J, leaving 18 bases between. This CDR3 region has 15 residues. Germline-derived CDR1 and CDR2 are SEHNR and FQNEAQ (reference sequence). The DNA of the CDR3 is TGTGCCAGCAGCTCGGCAGATGTAGGACTGGCTGAAGCTTTCTTT. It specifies CASSSADVGLAEAFF.

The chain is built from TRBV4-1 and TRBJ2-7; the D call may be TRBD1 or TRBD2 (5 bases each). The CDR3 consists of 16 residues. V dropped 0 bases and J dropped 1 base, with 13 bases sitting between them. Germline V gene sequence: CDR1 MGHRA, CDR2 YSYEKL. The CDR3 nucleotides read TGCGCCAGCAGCCAAGACGTATATGGGGGATCCTACGAGCAGTACTTC. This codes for CASSQDVYGGSYEQYF.

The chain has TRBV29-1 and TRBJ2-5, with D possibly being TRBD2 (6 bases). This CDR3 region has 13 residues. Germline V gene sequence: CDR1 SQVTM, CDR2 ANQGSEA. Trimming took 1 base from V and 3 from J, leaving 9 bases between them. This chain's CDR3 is CSVEGIAEETQYF. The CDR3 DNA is TGCAGCGTTGAAGGGATAGCGGAAGAGACCCAGTACTTC.

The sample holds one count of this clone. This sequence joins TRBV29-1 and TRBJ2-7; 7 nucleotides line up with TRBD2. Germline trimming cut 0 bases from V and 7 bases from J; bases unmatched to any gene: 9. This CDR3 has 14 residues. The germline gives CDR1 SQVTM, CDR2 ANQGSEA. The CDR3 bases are TGCAGCGTTGAAGATCCCCGCGGGAGTGGTGAGCAGTACTTC. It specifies CSVEDPRGSGEQYF.

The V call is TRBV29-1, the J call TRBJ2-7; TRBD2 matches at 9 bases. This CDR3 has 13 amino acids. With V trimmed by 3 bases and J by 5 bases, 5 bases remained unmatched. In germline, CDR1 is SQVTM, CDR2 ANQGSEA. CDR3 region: CSVEAGGLNEQYF. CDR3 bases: TGCAGCGTTGAGGCGGGAGGGCTGAACGAGCAGTACTTC.